The text below deals with one TCR beta chain. This sample is part of a study of blood T cell repertoires in COVID-19. On the study more broadly: The United States, Italy and Spain provided the acute and convalescent COVID-19 samples. Nucleic acid was either cDNA or gDNA, and it came from T cells, B-cell-depleted T cells, or PBMCs.

Patients at the Seattle site were enrolled during active infection and followed longitudinally. Under the authors' procedure: Reference gene primer amplification yielded estimated nucleated cell counts. Assay: immunoSEQ multiplex PCR; the TCRdb copy retains only in-frame clones and omits some. That table is the source of V, J and clone size, and D and trimming were worked out from the DNA. The table includes about 160,000 clones, over 80% detected once. The CDR3 extends over 16 amino acids. V shed 4 bases, J shed 5 bases, and the junction held 11 bases outside the gene matches. Germline assignment: CDR1 LNHDA and CDR2 SQIVND (reference sequence).

V usage is TRBV19 and J usage is TRBJ1-1; 9 nucleotides match TRBD1. Specimen: peripheral blood. The receptor was isolated from a man younger than 45 with COVID-19, enrolled during active disease. The CDR3 DNA reads TGTGCCAGTAGTACGGACAGGGGATTATGGAAAACTGAAGCTTTCTTT. Its protein product is CASSTDRGLWKTEAFF.